The rows below give T cell receptor beta chains drawn from one sample of a study of blood T cell repertoires in COVID-19. Libraries were prepared by immunoSEQ multiplex PCR; TCRdb keeps only in-frame clonotypes and omits some of them. Altogether about 250,000 clones are present, about 93% being singletons, with the ten largest covering around 0.9%. The material sequenced was peripheral blood. The receptors were sampled from a man aged 25-45 years with COVID-19, enrolled during active disease. Both conserved end residues are part of each CDR3. The D gene is left open where the match is weak. Not all rows give a size; the values are once, few, many and, for expanded clones, a class.

D gene	V gene	clone size	J gene	CDR3 DNA	CDR3 protein
-	TRBV9	-	TRBJ2-1	TGTGCCAGCAGCGAGGGGTTCCACAATGAGCAGTTCTTC	CASSEGFHNEQFF
TRBD1	TRBV12-5	-	TRBJ1-4	TGTGCTAGTGGTCCGGGGACAGGGACGTCAACTAATGAAAAACTGTTTTTT	CASGPGTGTSTNEKLFF
-	TRBV25-1	-	TRBJ1-1	TGTGCCAGCATTGACAATACAGGGTTGTTGGCTGAAGCTTTCTTT	CASIDNTGLLAEAFF
-	TRBV30	-	TRBJ1-5	TGTGCCTGGAGTGTACAGGGTCAGCCCCAGCATTTT	CAWSVQGQPQHF
-	TRBV24-1	-	TRBJ2-5	TGTGCCACCAGTGATGACTCCGGGGAGACCCAGTACTTC	CATSDDSGETQYF
-	TRBV18	-	TRBJ1-3	TGTGCCAGCTCACGGACAGTCTCAAACACCATATATTTT	CASSRTVSNTIYF
TRBD1	TRBV11-1	-	TRBJ1-6	TGTGCCAGCAGCAGCGGACAGGGGGATAATTCACCCCTCCACTTT	CASSSGQGDNSPLHF
TRBD1	TRBV2	once	TRBJ2-5	TGTGCCAGCACACAGGGGGCCTTGGGGGATGCAGAGACCCAGTACTTC	CASTQGALGDAETQYF
TRBD2	TRBV9	-	TRBJ2-3	TGTGCCAGCAGCGCTTGGGGACTAGCGGGTTACGCAGATACGCAGTATTTT	CASSAWGLAGYADTQYF
-	TRBV7-9	-	TRBJ1-2	TGTGCCAGCAGCAGAGCCGACAGATTCTATGGCTACACCTTC	CASSRADRFYGYTF
TRBD1	TRBV6-5	-	TRBJ1-2	TGTGCCAGCATTCTGGGACAGGGAATGGGGTATGGCTACACCTTC	CASILGQGMGYGYTF
TRBD1	TRBV7-2	-	TRBJ1-6	TGTGCCAGCAGCTTAGCGGGACAGGGTGGCTCACCCCTCCACTTT	CASSLAGQGGSPLHF
TRBD1	TRBV9	-	TRBJ2-7	TGTGCCAGCAGCGTCACCGGAGGGGGACAGGGAGCCCACGAGCAGTACTTC	CASSVTGGGQGAHEQYF
-	TRBV6-6	-	TRBJ2-4	TGTGCCAGCAGTATCCAACAGTCTCTAGCCAAAAACATTCAGTACTTC	CASSIQQSLAKNIQYF
-	TRBV18	-	TRBJ2-3	TGTGCCAGCTCGCAGCCGGACAGTAGCACAGATACGCAGTATTTT	CASSQPDSSTDTQYF
-	TRBV6-5	-	TRBJ2-7	TGTGCCAGCAGTCACAGATACGAGCAGTACTTC	CASSHRYEQYF
TRBD1	TRBV3-1/TRBV3-2	-	TRBJ1-2	TGTGCCAGCAGCCTCGGGACAGGGGGCTATGGCTACACCTTC	CASSLGTGGYGYTF
TRBD2	TRBV27	-	TRBJ2-1	TGTGCCAGCAGTTATCAGGGACGCGGGACTAGGGTCAATGAGCAGTTCTTC	CASSYQGRGTRVNEQFF
-	TRBV2	few	TRBJ2-7	TGTGCCAGCAGTGCGGGGGACGTCCTTCCGGGGGAGCAGTACTTC	CASSAGDVLPGEQYF
TRBD2	TRBV3-1/TRBV3-2	-	TRBJ2-2	TGTGCCAGCAGCCAAGTCTTGAGCGGGAACGGGGAGCTGTTTTTT	CASSQVLSGNGELFF
TRBD1	TRBV18	-	TRBJ2-7	TGTGCCAGCTCACGAGGACAGGGTGGGGGCGAGCAGTACTTC	CASSRGQGGGEQYF
-	TRBV18	-	TRBJ1-1	TGTGCCAGCTCACCACCGTGGGGGGGCACTGAAGCTTTCTTT	CASSPPWGGTEAFF
-	TRBV5-6	-	TRBJ1-4	TGTGCCAGCAGCTACAGGGTTGCTAATGAAAAACTGTTTTTT	CASSYRVANEKLFF
TRBD1	TRBV19	-	TRBJ2-5	TGTGCCAGTAGTAGCCGACAGGGCCAAGAGACCCAGTACTTC	CASSSRQGQETQYF
TRBD1	TRBV10-3	-	TRBJ1-4	TGTGCCATCAGTGACGGTTCTGGACAGGGTAATGAAAAACTGTTTTTT	CAISDGSGQGNEKLFF